The present T cell receptor beta chain was sequenced within a study of T cell changes during pregnancy in multiple sclerosis. The CDR3 is made up of 10 amino acids. V shed 4 bases and J shed 6 bases, with 6 bases lying between them. The germline CDR1 and CDR2 sequences are SQVTM and ANQGSEA. Libraries were prepared by immunoSEQ multiplex PCR; TCRdb keeps only in-frame clonotypes and omits some of them. The top ten clones hold less than 2% of a sample with about 110,000 clones, just under 95% of them seen once. J is TRBJ1-1 and V is TRBV29-1, with D unclear. The receptor was derived from a female donor with multiple sclerosis, enrolled in a pregnancy study. Sequencing was performed on peripheral blood, taken after pregnancy. The DNA of the CDR3 is TGCAGCGTTGGTGGCCCTGAAGCTTTCTTT. Translating it yields CSVGGPEAFF.